The rows below give T cell receptor beta chains drawn from one sample of a study of T cell responses to AZD1222 COVID-19 vaccine. The assay was immunoSEQ multiplex PCR, and TCRdb's table has in-frame clones only and misses some. Of approximately 30,000 clones in the sample, around 78% are singletons; the top ten hold roughly 4.5%. The sequences come from peripheral blood, collected 28 days after the second AZD1222 dose. The receptors come from an adult who received the AZD1222 COVID-19 vaccine. CDR3s include the opening cysteine and the closing phenylalanine or tryptophan. The order of the fields is D gene, J gene, V gene, clone size, CDR3 DNA, CDR3 protein. The D gene is left open where the match is weak. Only some rows state a clone size, as once, few, many or a class for expanded clones.

NA | TRBJ2-6 | TRBV29-1 | NA | TGCAGCGTTGTACTCGGGGGCTCTGGGGCCAACGTCCTGACTTTC | CSVVLGGSGANVLTF
NA | TRBJ1-4 | TRBV7-2 | NA | TGTGCCAGCAGCTCCCGGGACCAGCCGAAGGAGGCGGAAAAACTGTTTTTT | CASSSRDQPKEAEKLFF
TRBD1 | TRBJ2-7 | TRBV5-4 | NA | TGTGCCAGCAGCTTGAGACAGGGGGATGCCTACGAGCAGTACTTC | CASSLRQGDAYEQYF
TRBD2 | TRBJ2-1 | TRBV10-3 | NA | TGTGCCATCAGTGGGGGCGGGAGGTCCTACAATGAGCAGTTCTTC | CAISGGGRSYNEQFF
NA | TRBJ1-1 | TRBV19 | few | TGTGCCAGTAGTACGTACAGTGGAATGAACACTGAAGCTTTCTTT | CASSTYSGMNTEAFF
TRBD1 | TRBJ1-2 | TRBV4-2 | NA | TGTGCCAGCAGCCAACAGGGGGCAGGGGGCTACACCTTC | CASSQQGAGGYTF
TRBD1 | TRBJ2-5 | TRBV7-9 | few | TGTGCCAGCAGCCAGACAGGGTACCAAGAGACCCAGTACTTC | CASSQTGYQETQYF
TRBD1 | TRBJ1-5 | TRBV10-3 | NA | TGTGCCATCAGTGAGTCCGCAGGGGGCACCAATCAGCCCCAGCATTTT | CAISESAGGTNQPQHF
TRBD2 | TRBJ2-5 | TRBV28 | NA | TGTGCCAGCAGATGGGGACTAACGCAGGAGACCCAGTACTTC | CASRWGLTQETQYF
TRBD2 | TRBJ2-1 | TRBV30 | NA | TGTGCCGGGCGGCGGGAGGGCCGGGGCGAGCAGTTCTTC | CAGRREGRGEQFF
TRBD1 | TRBJ2-1 | TRBV9 | NA | TGTGCCAGCAGCGTCTCAGGGGGCGGCTACAATGAGCAGTTCTTC | CASSVSGGGYNEQFF
NA | TRBJ2-7 | TRBV11-2 | NA | TGTGCCAGCAGCTTAGCTCGGGGCTCGACCTACGAGCAGTACTTC | CASSLARGSTYEQYF
NA | TRBJ1-5 | TRBV3-1/TRBV3-2 | NA | TGTGCCAGCACTCAGGGGAGTGGGACCAATCAGCCCCAGCATTTT | CASTQGSGTNQPQHF